This TCR beta chain was recorded in a study of molecular identifiers for immune sequencing clone quantification. About the study: In replicates, RNA from about 20,000 or 100,000 naive CD8 cells was split five ways, four sequenced.

Whole-study results and caveats: Sharing of a barcode by identical TCR molecules could cause highly expanded clone sizes to be underestimated. Clones above 20 RNA copies held over 97% of effector molecules, under 1% in naive cells.

Note on this clonotype: The antigen remains unidentified.

Bulk libraries came from a prior protocol with listed TCR primers. MiXCR, applied by TCRdb to the PCR reads, yields one record per CDR3 protein. The sample lists 79,000 or so distinct CDR3 sequences, about 23% occurring once. Sequencing used naive CD8+ T cells from blood, with Jurkat cell RNA spiked in. Subset defined: FACS-sorted CD8+CD4-CCR7+CD45RA+ naive T cells. The clonotype comes from a human donor in good health. Some libraries in this study had Jurkat cell RNA spiked in.

The CDR3 spells CASSWGLEREQYF. The DNA of the CDR3 is TGTGCCAGCAGTTGGGGGTTAGAGCGGGAGCAGTACTTC. The rearrangement links TRBV27 to TRBJ2-7; D may be TRBD1 or TRBD2 (5 bases each). CDR1 and CDR2 from the germline V gene are MNHEY and SMNVEV (reference sequence). The V gene lost 4 bases and the J gene lost 7 bases, with 14 bases spanning the gap. There are 13 residues in the CDR3.